These 3 T cell receptor beta chains share one sample of origin, sequenced in a study of T-cell reconstitution after alpha-beta-depleted transplantation in children. Unique molecular identifiers were built into the TCRbeta library. TCRdb recomputed calls from the PCR reads with MiXCR, one row per CDR3 protein. The table includes about 980,000 distinct CDR3 sequences, about 29% detected once. The material was PBMCs, mostly from graft donor cells, obtained 360 days after TCRalphabeta/CD19-depleted stem cell transplant. The receptors were sampled from a boy under two years old who had a stem cell transplant for SCID, so the T cells may come from the graft donor.

This clonotype was recorded a few times. This sequence joins TRBV12-3 or TRBV12-4 and TRBJ2-1; D might be TRBD2 (6 bases). Deletions cut 7 bases from V and 5 bases from J, with 18 bases between. CDR3 length: 15 residues. For the CDR3, the DNA is TGTGCCAGCAAGGGGACCGGGACTCGGAACAATGAGCAGTTCTTC. It is translated as CASKGTGTRNNEQFF.

This chain joins TRBV5-5 and TRBJ2-7; no definite D call. The CDR3 is 12 amino acids. Looked up from germline, CDR1 is SGHKS and CDR2 is YYEKEE (reference sequence). Deletions cut 5 bases from V and 4 bases from J, with 10 bases between. The CDR3 loop reads CASSSPRYEQYF. As DNA, the CDR3 is TGTGCCAGCAGTTCTCCTCGATACGAGCAGTACTTC. The full variable domain, its missing parts supplied by reference TRBV5-5 and TRBJ2-7, is DAGVTQSPTHLIKTRGQQVTLRCSPISGHKSVSWYQQVLGQGPQFIFQYYEKEERGRGNFPDRFSARQFPNYSSELNVNALLLGDSALYLCASSSPRYEQYFGPGTRLTVT.

This clonotype showed up just a few times. The chain recombines TRBV20-1 with TRBJ2-7; 9 bases map to TRBD2. The length of the CDR3 is 14 residues. The germline CDR1 and CDR2 sequences are DFQATT and SNEGSKA (reference sequence). V shed 2 bases and J 3 bases; nucleotides not matched to a gene: 5. The CDR3 coding sequence is TGCAGTGCTAGACGACTAGCGGTAATCTACGAGCAGTACTTC. As protein: CSARRLAVIYEQYF.